Below are 4 T cell receptor beta chains sequenced from a single sample in a study of post-analysis software for immune sequencing data. Study-wide results and limits: Elevated frequency relative to controls characterized four to six TRBV segments in patients, TRBV5-6, TRBV5-1 and TRBV20-1 among them.

Their antigen targets remain unknown. The library was made from cDNA and included unique molecular identifiers. TCRdb reprocessed the PCR reads via MiXCR and lists one record per CDR3 protein. Counted here are around 500,000 distinct CDR3 sequences, under 40% occurring once; the ten biggest clones make up 4.5% to 7.5%. The specimen sequenced was blood. These receptors were collected from a girl under 18 with multiple sclerosis.

This chain links TRBV20-1 with TRBJ2-7, with a tentative D call TRBD2 (5 bases). From germline, CDR1 is DFQATT and CDR2 SNEGSKA (reference sequence). V lost 5 bases and J 7 bases, leaving 18 bases between the germline ends. The CDR3 sequence is 13 residues long. DNA for the CDR3: TGCAGTGCTGGATCGGGTGATCGGAGGGAGCAGTACTTC. This translates into CSAGSGDRREQYF.

About this clonotype: No conserved phenylalanine or tryptophan is present at the end of the CDR3, so a read error is the likely explanation. The chain recombines TRBV4-1 with TRBJ1-2, with 11 bases lining up with TRBD1. Unmatched junction bases numbered 3, after V lost 5 bases and J lost 4 bases. Per the germline V gene, CDR1 is MGHRA and CDR2 is YSYEKL. The CDR3 has 14 amino acids. The CDR3 reads CASSKGTGGYGYTC. CDR3 nucleotides: TGCGCCAGCAGCAAGGGGACAGGGGGCTATGGCTACACCTGC.

This clonotype occurred a few times. The V call is TRBV7-9, the J call TRBJ2-7; possible D gene TRBD2, 6 bases. V lost 5 bases to trimming and J lost 3 bases, with 17 bases between them. The length of the CDR3 is 15 residues. Germline lookup yields CDR1 SEHNR and CDR2 FQNEAQ (reference sequence). CDR3 in DNA: TGTGCCAGCAGCCGTCGGGGGACCGGGGTCTACGAGCAGTACTTC. Its translation is CASSRRGTGVYEQYF.

The CDR3 loop is CASSLGQGVRDEQFF. The DNA for the CDR3 is TGTGCCAGCAGTTTGGGACAGGGGGTTCGCGATGAGCAGTTCTTC. The V call is TRBV12-3 or TRBV12-4, the J call TRBJ2-1; the match to TRBD1 covers 11 bases. The junction had 6 bases not matched to a gene; V was cut back by 3 bases and J by 8 bases. The CDR3 loop spans 15 amino acids.